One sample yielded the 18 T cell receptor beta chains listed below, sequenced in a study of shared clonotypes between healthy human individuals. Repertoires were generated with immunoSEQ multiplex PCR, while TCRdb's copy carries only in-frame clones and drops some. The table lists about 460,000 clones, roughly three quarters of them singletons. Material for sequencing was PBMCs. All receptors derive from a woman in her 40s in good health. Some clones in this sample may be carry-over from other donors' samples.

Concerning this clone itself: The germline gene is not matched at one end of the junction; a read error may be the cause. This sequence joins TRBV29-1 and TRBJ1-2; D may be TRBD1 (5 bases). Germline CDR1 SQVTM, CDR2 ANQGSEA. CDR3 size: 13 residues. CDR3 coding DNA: TGCAGCGTCGAAGAGGTTCAGGGAGATGGCTACACCTTC. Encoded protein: CSVEEVQGDGYTF.

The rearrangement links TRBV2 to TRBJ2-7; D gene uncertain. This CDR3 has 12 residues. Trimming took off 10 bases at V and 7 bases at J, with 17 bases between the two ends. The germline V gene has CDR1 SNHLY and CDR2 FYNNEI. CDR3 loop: CAILSPAWEQYF. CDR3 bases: TGTGCCATCCTTAGCCCTGCGTGGGAGCAGTACTTC.

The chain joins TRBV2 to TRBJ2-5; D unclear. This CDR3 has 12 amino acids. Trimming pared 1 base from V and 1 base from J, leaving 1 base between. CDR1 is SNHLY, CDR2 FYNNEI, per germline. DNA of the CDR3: TGTGCCAGCAGTGAAGGCCAAGAGACCCAGTACTTC. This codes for CASSEGQETQYF.

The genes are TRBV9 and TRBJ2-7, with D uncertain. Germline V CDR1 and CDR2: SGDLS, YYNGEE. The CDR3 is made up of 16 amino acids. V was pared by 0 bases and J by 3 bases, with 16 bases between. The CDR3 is CASSVGERPGGYEQYF. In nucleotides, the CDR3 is TGTGCCAGCAGCGTAGGCGAGCGCCCAGGCGGCTACGAGCAGTACTTC.

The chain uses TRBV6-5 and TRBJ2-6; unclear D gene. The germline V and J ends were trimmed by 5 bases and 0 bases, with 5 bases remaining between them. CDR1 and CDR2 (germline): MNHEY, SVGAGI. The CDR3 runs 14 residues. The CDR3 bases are TGTGCCAGCAGTATCAGCTCTGGGGCCAACGTCCTGACTTTC. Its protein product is CASSISSGANVLTF.

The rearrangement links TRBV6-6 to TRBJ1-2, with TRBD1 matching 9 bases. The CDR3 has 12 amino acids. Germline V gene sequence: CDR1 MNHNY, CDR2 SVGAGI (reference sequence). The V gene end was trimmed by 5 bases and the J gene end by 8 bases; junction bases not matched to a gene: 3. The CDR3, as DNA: TGTGCCAGCAGTCGGACAGGGGTCGGCTACACCTTC. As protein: CASSRTGVGYTF.

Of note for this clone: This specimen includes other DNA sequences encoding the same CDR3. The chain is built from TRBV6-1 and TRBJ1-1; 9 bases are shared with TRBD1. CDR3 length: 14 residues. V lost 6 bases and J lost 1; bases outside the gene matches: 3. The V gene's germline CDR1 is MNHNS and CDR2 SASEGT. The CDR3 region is CASRNRGRNTEAFF. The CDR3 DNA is TGTGCCAGCAGAAACAGGGGGCGGAACACTGAAGCTTTCTTT.

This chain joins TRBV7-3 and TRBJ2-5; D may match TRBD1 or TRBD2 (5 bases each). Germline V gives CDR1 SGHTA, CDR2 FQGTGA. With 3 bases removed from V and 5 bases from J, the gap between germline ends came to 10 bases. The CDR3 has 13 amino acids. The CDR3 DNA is TGTGCCAGCAGCTTGGCAGGGACGGAGACCCAGTACTTC. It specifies CASSLAGTETQYF.

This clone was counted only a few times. The CDR3 protein is CATSARLEFTDTQYF. The CDR3 DNA reads as TGTGCCACCAGCGCAAGACTGGAATTCACAGATACGCAGTATTTT. The chain has TRBV15 and TRBJ2-3; D is unclear. Trimming took off 5 bases at V and 2 bases at J, with 14 bases between the two ends. CDR1 is LNHNV and CDR2 is YYDKDF in the germline V gene (reference sequence). This CDR3 spans 15 amino acids.

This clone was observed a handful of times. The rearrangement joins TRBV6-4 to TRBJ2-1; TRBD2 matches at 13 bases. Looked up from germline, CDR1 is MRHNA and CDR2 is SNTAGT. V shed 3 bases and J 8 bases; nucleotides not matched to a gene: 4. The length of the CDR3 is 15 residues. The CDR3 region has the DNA TGTGCCAGCAGTGAGGGGACTAGCGGGAATTATGAGCAGTTCTTC. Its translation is CASSEGTSGNYEQFF.

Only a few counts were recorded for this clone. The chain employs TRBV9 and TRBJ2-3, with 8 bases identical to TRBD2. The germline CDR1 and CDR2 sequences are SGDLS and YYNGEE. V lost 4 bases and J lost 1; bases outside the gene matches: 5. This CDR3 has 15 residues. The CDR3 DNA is TGTGCCAGCAGCCCTCTAGCGGGCGGCACAGATACGCAGTATTTT. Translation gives CASSPLAGGTDTQYF.

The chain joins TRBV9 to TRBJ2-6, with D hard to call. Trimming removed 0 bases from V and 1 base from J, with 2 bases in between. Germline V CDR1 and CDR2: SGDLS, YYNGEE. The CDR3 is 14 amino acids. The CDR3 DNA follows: TGTGCCAGCAGCGTAGAGTCTGGGGCCAACGTCCTGACTTTC. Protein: CASSVESGANVLTF.

CDR3 in DNA: TGTGCCAGCAGCCTTCTGTTTCGCGGGGAGCTGTTTTTT. This sequence encodes CASSLLFRGELFF. The chain recombines TRBV7-9 with TRBJ2-2; unclear D gene. Looked up from germline, CDR1 is SEHNR and CDR2 is FQNEAQ (reference sequence). Trimming removed 5 bases at V and 7 bases at J, with 11 bases between. The CDR3 spans 13 residues.

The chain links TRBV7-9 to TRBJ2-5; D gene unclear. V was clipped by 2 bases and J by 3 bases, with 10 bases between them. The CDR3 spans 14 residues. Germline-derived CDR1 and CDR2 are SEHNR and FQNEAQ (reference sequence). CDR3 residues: CASSLLAPEETQYF. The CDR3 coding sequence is TGTGCCAGCAGCTTATTAGCCCCCGAAGAGACCCAGTACTTC.

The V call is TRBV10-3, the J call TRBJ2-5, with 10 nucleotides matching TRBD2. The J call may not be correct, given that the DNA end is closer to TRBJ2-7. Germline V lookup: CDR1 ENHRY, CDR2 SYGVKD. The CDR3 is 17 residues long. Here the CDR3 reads CAISESESGRARSEQYF. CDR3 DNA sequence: TGTGCCATCAGTGAGTCAGAGAGCGGGAGGGCCCGTTCCGAGCAGTACTTC.

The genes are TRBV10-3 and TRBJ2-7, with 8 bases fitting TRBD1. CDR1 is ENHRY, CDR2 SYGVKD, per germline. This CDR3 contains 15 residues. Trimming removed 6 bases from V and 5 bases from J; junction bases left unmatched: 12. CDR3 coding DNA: TGTGCCATCAGGGGCCTCGAGACAGGGGTCCACGAGCAGTACTTC. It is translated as CAIRGLETGVHEQYF.

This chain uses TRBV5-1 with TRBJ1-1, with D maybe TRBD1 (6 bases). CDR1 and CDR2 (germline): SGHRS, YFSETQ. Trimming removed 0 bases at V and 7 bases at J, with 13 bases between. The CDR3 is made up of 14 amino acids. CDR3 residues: CASSLDRVQSEAFF. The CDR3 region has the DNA TGCGCCAGCAGCTTGGACAGGGTTCAGAGTGAAGCTTTCTTT.

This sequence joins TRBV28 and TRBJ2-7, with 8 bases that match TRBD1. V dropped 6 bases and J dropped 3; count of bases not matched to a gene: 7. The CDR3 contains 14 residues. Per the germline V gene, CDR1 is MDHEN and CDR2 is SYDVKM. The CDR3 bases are TGTGCCAGCAGCACCCCGACAGGGGTCTACGAGCAGTACTTC. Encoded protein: CASSTPTGVYEQYF.